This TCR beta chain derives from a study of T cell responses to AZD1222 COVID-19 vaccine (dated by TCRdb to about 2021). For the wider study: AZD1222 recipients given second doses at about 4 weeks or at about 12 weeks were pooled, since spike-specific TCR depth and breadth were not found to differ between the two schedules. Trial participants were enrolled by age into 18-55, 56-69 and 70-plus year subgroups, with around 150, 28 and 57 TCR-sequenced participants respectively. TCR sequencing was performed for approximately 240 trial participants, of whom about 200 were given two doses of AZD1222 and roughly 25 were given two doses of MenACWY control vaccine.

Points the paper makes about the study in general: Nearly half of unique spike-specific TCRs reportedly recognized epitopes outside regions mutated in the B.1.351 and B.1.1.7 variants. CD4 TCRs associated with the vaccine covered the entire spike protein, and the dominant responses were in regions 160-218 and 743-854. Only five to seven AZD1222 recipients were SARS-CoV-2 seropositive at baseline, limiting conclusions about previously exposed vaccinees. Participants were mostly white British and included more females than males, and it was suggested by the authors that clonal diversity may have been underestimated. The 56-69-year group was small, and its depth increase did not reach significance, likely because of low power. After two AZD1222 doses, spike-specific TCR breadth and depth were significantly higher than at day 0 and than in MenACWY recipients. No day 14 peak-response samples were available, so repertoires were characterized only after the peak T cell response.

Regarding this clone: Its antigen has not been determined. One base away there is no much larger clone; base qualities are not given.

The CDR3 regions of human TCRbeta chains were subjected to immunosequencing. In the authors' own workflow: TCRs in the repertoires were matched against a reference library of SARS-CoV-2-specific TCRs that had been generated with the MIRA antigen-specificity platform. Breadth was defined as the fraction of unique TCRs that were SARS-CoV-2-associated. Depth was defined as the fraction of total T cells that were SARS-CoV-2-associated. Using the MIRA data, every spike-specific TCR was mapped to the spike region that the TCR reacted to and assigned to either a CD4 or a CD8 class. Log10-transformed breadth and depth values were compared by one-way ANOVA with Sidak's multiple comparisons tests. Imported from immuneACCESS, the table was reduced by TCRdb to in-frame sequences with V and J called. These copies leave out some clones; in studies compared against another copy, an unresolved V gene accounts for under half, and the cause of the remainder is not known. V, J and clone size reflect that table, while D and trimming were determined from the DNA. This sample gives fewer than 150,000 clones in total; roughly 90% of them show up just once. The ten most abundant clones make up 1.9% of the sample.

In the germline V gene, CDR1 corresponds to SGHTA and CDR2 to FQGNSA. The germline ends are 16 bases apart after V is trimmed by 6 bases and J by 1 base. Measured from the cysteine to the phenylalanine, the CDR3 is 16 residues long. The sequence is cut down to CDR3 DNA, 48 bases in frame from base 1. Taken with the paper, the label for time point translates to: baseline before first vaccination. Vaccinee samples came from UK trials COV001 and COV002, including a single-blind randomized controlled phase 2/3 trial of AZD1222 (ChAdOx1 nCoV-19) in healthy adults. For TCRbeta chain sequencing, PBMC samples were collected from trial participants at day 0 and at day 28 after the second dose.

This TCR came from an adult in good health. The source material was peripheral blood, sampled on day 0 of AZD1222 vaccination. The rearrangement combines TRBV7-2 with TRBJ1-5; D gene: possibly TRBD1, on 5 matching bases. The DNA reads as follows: TGTGCCAGCAGTCTCTCATGGGGGATAAGCAATCAGCCCCAGCATTTT. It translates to CASSLSWGISNQPQHF.